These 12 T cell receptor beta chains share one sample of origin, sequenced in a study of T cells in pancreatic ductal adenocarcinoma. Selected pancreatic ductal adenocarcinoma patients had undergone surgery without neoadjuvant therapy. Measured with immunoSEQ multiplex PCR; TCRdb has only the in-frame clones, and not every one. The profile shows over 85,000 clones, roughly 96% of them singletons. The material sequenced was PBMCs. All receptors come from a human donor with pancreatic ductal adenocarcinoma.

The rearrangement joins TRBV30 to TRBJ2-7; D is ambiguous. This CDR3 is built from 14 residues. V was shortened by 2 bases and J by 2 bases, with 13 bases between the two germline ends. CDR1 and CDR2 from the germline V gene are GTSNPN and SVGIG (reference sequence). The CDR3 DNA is TGTGCCTGGAGTAGCTATACGAGGACCTACGAGCAGTACTTC. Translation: CAWSSYTRTYEQYF.

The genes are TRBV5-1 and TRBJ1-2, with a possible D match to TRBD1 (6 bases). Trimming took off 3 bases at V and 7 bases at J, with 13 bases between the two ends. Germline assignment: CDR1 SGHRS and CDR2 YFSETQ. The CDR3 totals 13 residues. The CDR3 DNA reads TGCGCCAGCAGCTCTTATTCAGGGGTTGGCTACACCTTC. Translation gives CASSSYSGVGYTF.

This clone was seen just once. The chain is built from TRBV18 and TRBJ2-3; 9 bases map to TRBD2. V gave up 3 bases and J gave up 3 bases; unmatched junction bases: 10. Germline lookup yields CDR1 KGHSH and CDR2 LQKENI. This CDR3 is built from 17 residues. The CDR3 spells CASSPIFSGSGTDTQYF. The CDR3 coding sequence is TGTGCCAGCTCACCGATTTTTAGCGGGAGTGGGACAGATACGCAGTATTTT.

The CDR3 is CASKPGRYPANTGELFF. CDR3 coding DNA: TGTGCCAGCAAACCCGGGAGATACCCCGCGAACACCGGGGAGCTGTTTTTT. The rearrangement links TRBV27 to TRBJ2-2, with D perhaps TRBD2 (6 bases). The V end lost 7 bases, the J end lost 0 bases, and 18 bases lay between the germline ends. From germline, CDR1 is MNHEY and CDR2 SMNVEV (reference sequence). This CDR3 spans 17 amino acids.

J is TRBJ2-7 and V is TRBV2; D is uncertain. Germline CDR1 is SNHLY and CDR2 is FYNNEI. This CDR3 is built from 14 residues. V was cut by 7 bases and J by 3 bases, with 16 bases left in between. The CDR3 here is CASMGTDRYYEQYF. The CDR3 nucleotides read TGTGCCAGCATGGGCACCGACCGGTACTACGAGCAGTACTTC. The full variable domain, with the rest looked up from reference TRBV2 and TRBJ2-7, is EPEVTQTPSHQVTQMGQEVILRCVPISNHLYFYWYRQILGQKVEFLVSFYNNEISEKSEIFDDQFSVERPDGSNFTLKIRSTKLEDSAMYFCASMGTDRYYEQYFGPGTRLTVT.

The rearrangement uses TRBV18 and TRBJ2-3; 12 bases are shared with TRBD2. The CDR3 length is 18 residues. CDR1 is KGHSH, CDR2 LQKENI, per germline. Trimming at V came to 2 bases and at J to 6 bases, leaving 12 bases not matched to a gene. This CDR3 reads CASSPIYSLAGGKDTQYF. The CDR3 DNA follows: TGTGCCAGCTCACCAATCTATTCACTAGCGGGAGGAAAGGATACGCAGTATTTT.

Written as DNA, the CDR3 is TGCGCCAGCAGCTACTTACTAGCGGAGGGCACAGATACGCAGTATTTT. It yields the protein CASSYLLAEGTDTQYF. The rearrangement uses TRBV5-1 and TRBJ2-3; 8 bases map to TRBD2. V gave up 3 bases and J gave up 1 base; unmatched junction bases: 7. Germline-derived CDR1 and CDR2 are SGHRS and YFSETQ. This CDR3 has 16 amino acids.

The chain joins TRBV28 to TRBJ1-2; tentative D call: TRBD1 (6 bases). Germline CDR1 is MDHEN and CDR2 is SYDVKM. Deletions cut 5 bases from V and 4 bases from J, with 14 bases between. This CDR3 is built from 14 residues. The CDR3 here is CASSSSGVGYGYTF. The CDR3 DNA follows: TGTGCCAGCAGTAGTTCAGGGGTCGGCTATGGCTACACCTTC.

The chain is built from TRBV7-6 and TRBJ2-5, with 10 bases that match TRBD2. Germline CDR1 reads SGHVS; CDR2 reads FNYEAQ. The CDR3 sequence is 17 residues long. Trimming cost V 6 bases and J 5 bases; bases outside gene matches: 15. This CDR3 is CASRPNLAGGRVETQYF. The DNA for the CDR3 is TGTGCCAGCAGGCCGAATTTAGCGGGAGGACGGGTGGAGACCCAGTACTTC.

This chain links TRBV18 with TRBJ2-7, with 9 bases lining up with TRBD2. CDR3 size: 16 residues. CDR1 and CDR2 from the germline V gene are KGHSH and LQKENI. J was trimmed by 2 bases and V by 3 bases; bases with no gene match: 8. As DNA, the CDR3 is TGTGCCAGCTCACCCTCCGGGACTAGCCCCACCTACGAGCAGTACTTC. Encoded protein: CASSPSGTSPTYEQYF.

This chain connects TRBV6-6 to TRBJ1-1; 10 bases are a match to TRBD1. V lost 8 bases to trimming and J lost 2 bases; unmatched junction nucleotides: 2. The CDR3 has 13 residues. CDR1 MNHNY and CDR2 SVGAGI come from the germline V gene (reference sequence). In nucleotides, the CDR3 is TGTGCCAGCGGGACAGGGGTAAACACTGAAGCTTTCTTT. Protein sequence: CASGTGVNTEAFF.

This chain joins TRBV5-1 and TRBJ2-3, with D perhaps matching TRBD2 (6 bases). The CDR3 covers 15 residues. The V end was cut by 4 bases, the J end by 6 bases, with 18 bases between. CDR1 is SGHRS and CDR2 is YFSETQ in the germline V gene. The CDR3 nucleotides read TGCGCCAGCAGCGTTATCGCGGGCGCGGGGGATACGCAGTATTTT. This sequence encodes CASSVIAGAGDTQYF.